Below are 18 T cell receptor beta chains sequenced from a single sample in a study of Ad26.COV2.S vaccination and SARS-CoV-2 variants. The treatment was: some 20 received Ad26.COV2.S at low or high dose, single or two shots; about 5 received placebo; per-sample allocation not given. Day 63 following the first vaccine or placebo injection was when the samples were taken. Sequenced by immunoSEQ multiplex PCR; TCRdb stores in-frame clones only, minus some. The data contain 240,000 or so clones, 85% to 90% of them seen just once; the ten biggest clones take up over 8.5%. Sequencing was performed on peripheral blood, taken in a trial of Ad26.COV2.S vaccine versus placebo. The receptor source for this set is a person aged 18 to 59 who received the Ad26.COV2.S COVID-19 vaccine or a placebo.

The chain has TRBV11-2 and TRBJ2-3; a possible D gene is TRBD2 (7 bases). The V gene lost 3 bases and the J gene lost 2 bases, with 21 bases spanning the gap. The CDR3 spans 18 residues. The germline V gene has CDR1 SGHAT and CDR2 FQNNGV. CDR3 coding DNA: TGTGCCAGCAGCTTTGGGCGAGGGAGGGGGACCATCACAGATACGCAGTATTTT. Amino acid sequence: CASSFGRGRGTITDTQYF.

This chain uses TRBV24-1 with TRBJ2-7, with 7 bases matching TRBD1. Germline CDR1 reads KGHDR; CDR2 reads SFDVKD. The ends lost 4 bases at V and 6 bases at J; junction bases unmatched: 8. The CDR3 covers 14 residues. DNA for the CDR3: TGTGCCACCAGTGACGACAGGGAGATAGGCGAGCAGTACTTC. This gives the protein CATSDDREIGEQYF.

The chain combines TRBV28 with TRBJ2-7; possible D gene TRBD1, 6 bases. V dropped 6 bases and J dropped 2 bases, with 11 bases sitting between them. The CDR3 runs to 13 residues. Germline loops: CDR1 MDHEN, CDR2 SYDVKM. The CDR3: CASRGQPTYEQYF. The CDR3 coding sequence is TGTGCCAGCAGGGGACAACCCACCTACGAGCAGTACTTC.

The rearrangement links TRBV14 to TRBJ2-2; a possible D gene is TRBD2 (6 bases). The CDR3 is made up of 16 amino acids. Trimming shortened V by 4 bases and J by 0 bases, and 12 bases separated the two germline ends. Germline assignment: CDR1 SGHDN and CDR2 FVKESK. The CDR3 here is CASSLRRGSNTGELFF. The CDR3, as DNA: TGTGCCAGCAGCCTCCGACGGGGGTCGAACACCGGGGAGCTGTTTTTT.

CDR3: CSASLSSRRTEAFF. In DNA form, the CDR3 reads TGCAGTGCTAGTCTTAGCAGCCGAAGGACTGAAGCTTTCTTT. The chain joins TRBV20-1 to TRBJ1-1; D ambiguous. Between the trimmed V and J ends, which lost 3 bases and 5 bases, there was a span of 16 bases. Germline CDR1 and CDR2: DFQATT and SNEGSKA (reference sequence). This CDR3 is 14 amino acids long.

The chain links TRBV5-1 to TRBJ1-2; D might be TRBD1 (5 bases). Germline loops: CDR1 SGHRS, CDR2 YFSETQ. The CDR3 runs to 13 residues. V gave up 4 bases and J gave up 6 bases, with 13 bases separating them. In DNA, the CDR3 is TGCGCCAGCAGCATCAGGGCTCTCGATGGCTACACCTTC. Amino acid sequence: CASSIRALDGYTF.

This CDR3 reads CASSDQGTPRETQYF. The CDR3 coding sequence is TGTGCCAGCAGCGATCAGGGTACCCCTAGAGAGACCCAGTACTTC. The V call is TRBV9, the J call TRBJ2-5, with TRBD1 as a possible D gene (5 bases). CDR3 size: 15 residues. The germline V gene has CDR1 SGDLS and CDR2 YYNGEE. The V end lost 3 bases, the J end lost 4 bases, and 16 bases lay between the germline ends.

Only one count was recorded for this clone. The rearrangement links TRBV7-8 to TRBJ1-2, with a weak D call TRBD1 (5 bases). Germline V CDR1 and CDR2: SGHVS, FQNEAQ. This CDR3 has 15 residues. V was pared by 5 bases and J by 4 bases, with 17 bases between. The CDR3 DNA follows: TGTGCCAGCAGCCCCGGGACTCCCTTTCTCTATGGCTACACCTTC. This codes for CASSPGTPFLYGYTF.

The chain combines TRBV25-1 with TRBJ2-3; D gene uncertain. Germline assignment: CDR1 MGHDK and CDR2 SYGVNS. The CDR3 is 11 amino acids. V was shortened by 7 bases and J by 1 base, with 3 bases between the two germline ends. The CDR3 nucleotides read TGTGCCAGCACGGGCACAGATACGCAGTATTTT. It encodes CASTGTDTQYF. The whole variable domain, filled in from reference TRBV25-1 and TRBJ2-3, reads EADIYQTPRYLVIGTGKKITLECSQTMGHDKMYWYQQDPGMELHLIHYSYGVNSTEKGDLSSESTVSRIRTEHFPLTLESARPSHTSQYLCASTGTDTQYFGPGTRLTVL.

The chain recombines TRBV7-2 with TRBJ1-6; no firm D call. Germline CDR1 reads SGHTA; CDR2 reads FQGNSA. The CDR3 consists of 14 residues. V was pared by 1 base and J by 8 bases, with 9 bases between. The CDR3 is CASSLVAGDSPLHF. The DNA of the CDR3 is TGTGCCAGCAGCTTAGTGGCAGGAGATTCACCCCTCCACTTT.

The rearrangement uses TRBV24-1 and TRBJ2-1; TRBD1 matches at 8 bases. V gave up 1 base and J gave up 0 bases; unmatched junction bases: 7. Germline CDR1 and CDR2: KGHDR and SFDVKD. CDR3 length: 18 residues. This CDR3 is CATSDFNGTGFSYNEQFF. CDR3 coding DNA: TGTGCCACCAGTGATTTTAACGGGACAGGATTCTCCTACAATGAGCAGTTCTTC.

This chain connects TRBV6-4 to TRBJ1-1, with 8 bases identical to TRBD1. With V trimmed by 4 bases and J by 4 bases, 14 bases remained unmatched. The germline gives CDR1 MRHNA, CDR2 SNTAGT. This CDR3 is 17 amino acids long. The DNA of the CDR3 is TGTGCCAGCAGTGCCACACCTTTCACAGGGGGAGGCACTGAAGCTTTCTTT. Amino acids: CASSATPFTGGGTEAFF.

Details on this clone: The junction departs from germline at one end; a sequencing error may be responsible. V and J are TRBV5-1 and TRBJ1-2; perhaps TRBD1 as D (6 bases). This CDR3 region has 16 residues. Germline assignment: CDR1 SGHRS and CDR2 YFSETQ. The CDR3 coding sequence is TGCGCCCGCAGCGGGGGGGCACGGGGGCGCGGGGATGGCTACACCTTC. Protein: CARSGGARGRGDGYTF.

The chain joins TRBV10-3 to TRBJ2-5; 10 bases match TRBD2. J gave up 5 bases and V 2 bases, and 8 bases lay outside the gene matches. Germline V gives CDR1 ENHRY, CDR2 SYGVKD. The CDR3 loop spans 16 amino acids. The CDR3 is CAISERGPSGGETQYF. In nucleotides, the CDR3 is TGTGCCATCAGTGAGAGGGGGCCTAGCGGGGGTGAGACCCAGTACTTC.

The chain joins TRBV19 to TRBJ2-3, with 7 bases identical to TRBD2. V shed 3 bases and J 5 bases; nucleotides not matched to a gene: 8. CDR3 size: 15 residues. Germline V gene sequence: CDR1 LNHDA, CDR2 SQIVND (reference sequence). The CDR3 loop is CASSMGLPGGDTQYF. The CDR3 DNA sequence: TGTGCCAGTAGTATGGGCCTCCCGGGAGGAGATACGCAGTATTTT.

The V gene is TRBV5-6, the J gene TRBJ2-7; TRBD2 matches 13 bases. CDR1 is SGHDT and CDR2 is YYEEEE in the germline V gene. This CDR3 has 17 amino acids. V lost 4 bases to trimming and J lost 2 bases; unmatched junction nucleotides: 9. CDR3 amino acids: CASSRRGLAGLTYEQYF. The CDR3 DNA reads as TGTGCCAGCAGCCGAAGGGGACTAGCGGGGCTAACCTACGAGCAGTACTTC. The whole variable domain, filled in from reference TRBV5-6 and TRBJ2-7, reads DAGVTQSPTHLIKTRGQQVTLRCSPKSGHDTVSWYQQALGQGPQFIFQYYEEEERQRGNFPDRFSGHQFPNYSSELNVNALLLGDSALYLCASSRRGLAGLTYEQYFGPGTRLTVT.

The V gene is TRBV5-6, the J gene TRBJ2-2, with TRBD2 matching 7 bases. V shed 0 bases and J 0 bases; nucleotides not matched to a gene: 2. Germline V gene sequence: CDR1 SGHDT, CDR2 YYEEEE. There are 16 residues in the CDR3. The CDR3 region has the DNA TGTGCCAGCAGCTTGGCGCTAGCGGCGAACACCGGGGAGCTGTTTTTT. It codes for CASSLALAANTGELFF.

Comments on this clone: Compared with germline, one end of the junction differs, possibly owing to a read error. This sequence joins TRBV6-2 or TRBV6-3 and TRBJ2-5, with TRBD2 identical over 9 bases. Germline V gives CDR1 MNHEY, CDR2 SVGEGT. The CDR3 sequence is 14 residues long. This CDR3 reads CASSYRASGEVRNF. The CDR3 DNA reads as TGTGCCAGCAGTTATCGCGCTAGCGGGGAGGTCAGGAACTTC.